This TCR beta chain originates from a study of blood T cell repertoires in COVID-19 (dated by TCRdb to 2018 to 2020). Study-wide context: Samples from collaborators originated in the United States, Italy and Spain and spanned both the acute and convalescent phases of COVID-19. Subjects who had been exposed to COVID-19, were actively infected with it, or had recovered from it provided the deeply sampled blood TCRbeta repertoires that made up the dataset. The repertoires were made available in a free public database intended to serve as a resource for research on the immune response to SARS-CoV-2. Samples came from the ongoing ImmuneRACE study (first 160 participants) plus 1,254 subjects from 6 global collaborators. Where available, HLA class I and class II types were taken from metadata supplied by the sample provider and were not determined by assay-based typing. The material from the prospective study consisted of cDNA or gDNA derived from T cells, B-cell-depleted T cells, or PBMCs. The sample metadata nearly always contained a de-identified subject ID, COVID-19 status, age in years and sex. The full study reports these points: The quantity of clinical and demographic metadata differed by source and by participant and was supplied without curation.

TCRbeta CDR3 regions were amplified from genomic DNA using the immunoSEQ Assay, a bias-controlled multiplex PCR. Per the source publication's procedure: The number of nucleated cells in each sample was estimated from the amplification of reference gene primers within the assay. To quantify the absolute abundance of each unique TCRbeta CDR3 rearrangement, sequence reads were collapsed and filtered. For each sample, productive Simpson clonality was calculated by taking the square root of Simpson's diversity index across productive rearrangements. TCRdb limited this immuneACCESS table to in-frame rearrangements with V and J called. A share of clones is missing; checked studies link under half to unresolved V genes, and the rest is unexplained. The V and J calls and clone size come from that table; D and trimming were worked out from the DNA. Here the sample has about 36,000 clones; around 90% occur a single time. The top ten hold less than 30% of the sample.

Of note for this clone: Its cognate antigen has yet to be identified. Base quality data are lacking; no much larger clone is found one base away.

Collaborating institutions collected whole blood in K2EDTA tubes following their own protocols. For TCRbeta analysis, collaborator samples were shipped as frozen whole blood, as isolated PBMCs, or as DNA extracted from either sample type. Reading from cysteine to phenylalanine, the CDR3 counts 14 amino acids. Only the CDR3 region is kept as DNA, spanning 42 bases read in frame from base 1. Based on the germline V gene, the CDR1 and CDR2 sequences are MGHDK and SYGVNS. Cut back by 5 bases and 5 bases, the V and J ends lie 15 bases apart. This sequence originates from a man aged 60 to 75 with active or convalescent COVID-19. Sequenced: peripheral blood. The chain joins TRBV25-1 to TRBJ1-2; the best D guess is TRBD1, with 6 bases matching. The DNA is as follows: TGTGCCAGCAGTCCACAGGGTTTCTGGTATGGCTACACCTTC. This codes for CASSPQGFWYGYTF.